A selection of T cell receptor beta chains follows, all from one sample in a study of T cell repertoires in cytomegalovirus infection. TCRdb re-analysed the reads in MiXCR, keeping a single row per CDR3 protein. The table includes 490,000 or so distinct CDR3 sequences, roughly 12% detected once. Sequencing was carried out using PBMCs. The receptors come from a human donor in good health (CMV status not recorded). Some clones in this sample may be carry-over from other donors' samples. Each CDR3 is given with its conserved first and last residue. D genes are given only for firm matches. Only part of the rows carry a size: once, few, many, or a class if the clone is expanded.

TRBJ2-2 | 13 | . | TRBV10-3 | once | CAIKRQNTGELFF
TRBJ1-6 | 15 | . | TRBV12-3/TRBV12-4 | . | CASSPDSPEGSPLHF
TRBJ2-1 | 13 | TRBD1 | TRBV7-3 | many | CASSLQGHGEQFF
TRBJ2-1 | 15 | TRBD1 | TRBV6-2/TRBV6-3 | many | CASSFSGQAYNEQFF
TRBJ1-2 | 12 | . | TRBV19 | few | CASSPRGRGYTF
TRBJ1-5 | 15 | . | TRBV4-2 | few | CASSQTRARNQPQHF
TRBJ2-1 | 20 | TRBD2 | TRBV4-2 | many | CASSQERTSGRVSSYNEQFF
TRBJ2-5 | 17 | . | TRBV15 | few | CATSLARASKSIETQYF
TRBJ1-2 | 16 | TRBD1 | TRBV7-6 | many | CASSERPGQGNYGYTF
TRBJ1-6 | 15 | . | TRBV19 | many | CASSTGSSHNSPLHF
TRBJ2-5 | 15 | . | TRBV7-7 | many | CASSLGGGGFETQYF
TRBJ1-1 | 13 | . | TRBV3-1 | . | CASSRRRVTEAFF
TRBJ2-5 | 15 | TRBD2 | TRBV7-8 | many | CASSGELAGQETQYF
TRBJ2-1 | 13 | . | TRBV29-1 | . | CSVEGLGGDGQFF
TRBJ2-1 | 16 | . | TRBV29-1 | . | CSVEDGGTRGSNEQFF
TRBJ2-5 | 15 | TRBD2 | TRBV9 | . | CASSVGWLAGETQYF
TRBJ1-3 | 13 | TRBD1 | TRBV20-1 | . | CSATSTGANTIYF
TRBJ2-3 | 16 | TRBD2 | TRBV7-2 | many | CASSTGLGLSTDTQYF
TRBJ2-1 | 13 | TRBD2 | TRBV7-9 | many | CAGAKAGYNEQFF
TRBJ1-5 | 15 | TRBD1 | TRBV12-3/TRBV12-4 | many | CASSLWDREAQPQHF
TRBJ2-4 | 15 | . | TRBV28 | many | CASSLPKPAKNIQYF
TRBJ2-1 | 15 | TRBD1 | TRBV10-3 | many | CAISDSGGPYNEQFF
TRBJ2-3 | 14 | TRBD1 | TRBV20-1 | many | CSARPGQSTDTQYF
TRBJ2-7 | 15 | . | TRBV29-1 | many | CSVGAAKGSSYEQYF
TRBJ1-5 | 14 | . | TRBV7-8 | many | CASSLGELHQPQHF
TRBJ2-1 | 15 | TRBD2 | TRBV18 | . | CASSSTSGRDNEQFF